This T cell receptor (beta chain) originates from a study of neurological immune-mediated disorders. Overall study results and limits: Neither clinical nor MRI features showed any association with the multiple sclerosis repertoire cluster, and the authors stated that larger cohorts are needed. One related-CDR3 cluster, which may be a signature, held the repertoires of 18 of 34 multiple sclerosis patients after phylogenetic grouping.

CDR3 size: 15 residues. Germline V gene sequence: CDR1 SGDLS, CDR2 YYNGEE. V shed 3 bases, J shed 0 bases, and the junction held 3 bases outside the gene matches. This clonotype was recorded at least ten times. Its specificity is unknown. PBMCs stored at -80 C, numbering 2 million, were the origin of the unsorted libraries. Synthesis of cDNA was carried out by template-switch 5'RACE. The reaction used 10-nucleotide random UMIs. TCRdb independently ran MiXCR on the 5' RACE reads; one entry per CDR3 protein. Among 50,000 to 70,000 distinct CDR3 sequences listed, 2% to 2.5% were seen once. The chain couples TRBV9 to TRBJ1-3; 7 nucleotides align to TRBD1. The sample consisted of PBMCs. The clonotype originates from a man aged 45-60 years with multiple sclerosis. The CDR3: CASSAAGGSGNTIYF. CDR3 sequence (DNA): TGTGCCAGCAGCGCCGCAGGGGGCTCTGGAAACACCATATATTTT.